This TCR beta chain was documented in a study of early T cells in non-severe SARS-CoV-2 infection. TCRdb passed the 5' RACE reads through MiXCR, listing each CDR3 protein once. The table shows approximately 50,000 distinct CDR3 sequences, with 8% to 9% occurring only once. The CDR3 is made up of 15 amino acids. Germline CDR1 and CDR2: WSHSY and SAAADI. V shed 5 bases, J shed 2 bases, and the junction held 8 bases outside the gene matches. The sequence was obtained from an adult who was a healthcare worker with PCR-confirmed SARS-CoV-2 infection or an uninfected control (not recorded which). The rearrangement links TRBV10-2 to TRBJ1-1; 7 nucleotides align to TRBD1. Material for sequencing was whole blood. The CDR3 sequence: CASSSHRGGNTEAFF. The CDR3 nucleotides read TGCGCCAGCAGTTCCCACAGGGGTGGTAACACTGAAGCTTTCTTT.